The TCR beta chain under discussion was sequenced for a study of cytomegalovirus exposure and HLA in healthy donors. About the research overall: Genotyping of more than 300 donors showed that 80% to 85% belonged to the Caucasian-associated ancestry cluster. Findings of the study overall: A later analysis appeared to link common viral pathogens to several of the most significant clusters. The likely explanation for a cluster of highly shared sequence variants was sequencing artifact.

The PCR used 60 Vbeta and 13 Jbeta primers. Clones were sequenced by immunoSEQ multiplex PCR, and TCRdb holds only the in-frame ones, with some missing. The sample records 180,000 or so clones, around four fifths being singletons. Notes on this clone: Its specificity is unknown.

Per the germline V gene, CDR1 is ENHRY and CDR2 is SYGVKD. V gave up 6 bases and J gave up 1 base; unmatched junction bases: 4. The CDR3 is 15 amino acids. V gene TRBV10-3 combines with J gene TRBJ1-2, with 11 nucleotides matching TRBD1. The sample consisted of PBMCs. The source is a woman aged 25-40 years in good health and CMV-seronegative. The CDR3, as DNA: TGTGCCATCAGCCCCGGGACAGGGGGTAACTATGGCTACACCTTC. It is translated as CAISPGTGGNYGYTF.